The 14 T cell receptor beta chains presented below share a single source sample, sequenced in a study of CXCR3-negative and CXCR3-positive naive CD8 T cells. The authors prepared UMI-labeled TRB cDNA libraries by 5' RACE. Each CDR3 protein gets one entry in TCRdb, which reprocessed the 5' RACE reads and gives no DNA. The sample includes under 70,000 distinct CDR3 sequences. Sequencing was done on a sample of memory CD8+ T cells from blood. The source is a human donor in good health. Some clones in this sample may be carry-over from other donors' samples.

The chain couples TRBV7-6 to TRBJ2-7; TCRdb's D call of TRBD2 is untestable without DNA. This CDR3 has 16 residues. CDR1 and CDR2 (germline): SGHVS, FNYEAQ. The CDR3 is CASSPTIGLGAYEQYF. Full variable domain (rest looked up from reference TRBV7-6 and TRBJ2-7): GAGVSQSPRYKVTKRGQDVALRCDPISGHVSLYWYRQALGQGPEFLTYFNYEAQQDKSGLPNDRFSAERPEGSISTLTIQRTEQRDSAMYRCASSPTIGLGAYEQYFGPGTRLTVT.

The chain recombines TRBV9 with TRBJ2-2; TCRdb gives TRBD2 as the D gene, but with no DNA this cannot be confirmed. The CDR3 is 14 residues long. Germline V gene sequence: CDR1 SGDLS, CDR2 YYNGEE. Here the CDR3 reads CASSAVGPTGELFF.

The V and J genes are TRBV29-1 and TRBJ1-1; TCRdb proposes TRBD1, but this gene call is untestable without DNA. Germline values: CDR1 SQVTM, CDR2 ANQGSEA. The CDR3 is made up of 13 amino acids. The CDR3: CSVRWRMNTEAFF.

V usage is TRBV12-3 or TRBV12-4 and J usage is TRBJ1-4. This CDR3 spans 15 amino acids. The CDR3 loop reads CASSPEKETNEKLFF.

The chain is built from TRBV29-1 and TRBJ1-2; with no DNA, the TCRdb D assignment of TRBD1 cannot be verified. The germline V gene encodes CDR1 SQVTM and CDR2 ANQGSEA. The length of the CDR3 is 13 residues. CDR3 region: CSVDNPRDYGYTF.

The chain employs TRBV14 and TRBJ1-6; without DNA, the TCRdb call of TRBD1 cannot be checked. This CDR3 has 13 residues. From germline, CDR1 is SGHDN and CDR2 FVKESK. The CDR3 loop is CASSQRGNSPLHF.

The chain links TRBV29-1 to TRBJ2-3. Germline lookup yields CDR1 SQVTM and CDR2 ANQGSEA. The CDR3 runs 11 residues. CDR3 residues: CSVGSTDTQYF.

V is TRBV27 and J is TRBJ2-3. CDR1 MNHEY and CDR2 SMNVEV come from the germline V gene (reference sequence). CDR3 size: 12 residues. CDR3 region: CASSPSVDTQYF.

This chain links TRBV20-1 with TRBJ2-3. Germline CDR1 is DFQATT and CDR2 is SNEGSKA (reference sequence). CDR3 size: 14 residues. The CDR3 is CSARVVIGTDTQYF.

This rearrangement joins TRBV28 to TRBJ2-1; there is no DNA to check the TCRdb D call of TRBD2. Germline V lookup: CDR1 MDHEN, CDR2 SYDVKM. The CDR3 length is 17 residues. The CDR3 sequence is CASSLLASGSSYNEQFF.

This chain's CDR3 is CASTELNTEAFF. The chain is built from TRBV6-2 or TRBV6-3 and TRBJ1-1. This CDR3 contains 12 residues. The germline CDR1 and CDR2 sequences are MNHEY and SVGEGT.

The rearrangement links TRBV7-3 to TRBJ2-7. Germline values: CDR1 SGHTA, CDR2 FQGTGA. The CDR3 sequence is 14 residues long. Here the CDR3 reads CASSLTQCSYEQYF. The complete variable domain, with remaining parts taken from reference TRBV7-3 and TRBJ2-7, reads GAGVSQTPSNKVTEKGKYVELRCDPISGHTALYWYRQSLGQGPEFLIYFQGTGAADDSGLPNDRFFAVRPEGSVSTLKIQRTERGDSAVYLCASSLTQCSYEQYFGPGTRLTVT.

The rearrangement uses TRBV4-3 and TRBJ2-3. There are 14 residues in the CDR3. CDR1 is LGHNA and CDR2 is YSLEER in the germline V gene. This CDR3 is CASSQESVADTQYF.

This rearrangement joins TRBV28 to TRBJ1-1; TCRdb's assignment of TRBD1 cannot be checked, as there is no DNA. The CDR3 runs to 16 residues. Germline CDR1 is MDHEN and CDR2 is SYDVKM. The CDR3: CASSLSGTAPNTEAFF.